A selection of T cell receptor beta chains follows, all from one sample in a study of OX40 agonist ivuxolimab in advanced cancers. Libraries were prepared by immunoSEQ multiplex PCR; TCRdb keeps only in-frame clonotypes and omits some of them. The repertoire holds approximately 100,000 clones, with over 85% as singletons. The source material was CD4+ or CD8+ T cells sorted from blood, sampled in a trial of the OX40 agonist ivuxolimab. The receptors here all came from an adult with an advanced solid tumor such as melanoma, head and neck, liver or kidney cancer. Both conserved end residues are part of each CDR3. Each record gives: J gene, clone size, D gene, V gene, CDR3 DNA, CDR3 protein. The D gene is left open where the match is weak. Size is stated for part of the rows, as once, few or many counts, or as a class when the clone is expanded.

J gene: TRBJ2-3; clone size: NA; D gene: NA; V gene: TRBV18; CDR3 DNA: TGTGCCAGCTCACCGACCATCGATACGCAGTATTTT; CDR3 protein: CASSPTIDTQYF
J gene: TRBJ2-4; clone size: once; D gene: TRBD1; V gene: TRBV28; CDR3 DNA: TGTGCCAGCAGTGGACAGGAGGCGGCCAAAAACATTCAGTACTTC; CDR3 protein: CASSGQEAAKNIQYF
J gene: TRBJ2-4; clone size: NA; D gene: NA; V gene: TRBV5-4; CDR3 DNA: TGTGCCAGCAGCCCTGACGTAGCCAAAAACATTCAGTACTTC; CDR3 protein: CASSPDVAKNIQYF
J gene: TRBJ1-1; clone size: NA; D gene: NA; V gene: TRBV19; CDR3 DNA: TGTGCCAGTAGTATAGTTTCGGGGGCCGGAAGCTTTGAAGCTTTCTTT; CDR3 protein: CASSIVSGAGSFEAFF
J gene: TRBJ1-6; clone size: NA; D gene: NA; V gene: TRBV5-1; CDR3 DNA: TGCGCCAGCAGCACACCGGACATTAATTCACCCCTCCACTTT; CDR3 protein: CASSTPDINSPLHF
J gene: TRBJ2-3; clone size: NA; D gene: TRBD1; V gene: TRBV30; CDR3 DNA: TGTGCCTGGAATGGGGGACAGGGTGGAGATACGCAGTATTTT; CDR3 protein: CAWNGGQGGDTQYF
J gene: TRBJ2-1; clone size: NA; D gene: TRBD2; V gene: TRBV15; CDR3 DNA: TGTGCCACCAGCAGCGGGACTAGCGGGTGGGGTGAGCAGTTCTTC; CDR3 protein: CATSSGTSGWGEQFF
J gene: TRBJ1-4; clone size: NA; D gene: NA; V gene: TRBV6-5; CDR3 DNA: TGTGCCAGCACTTTGTCCGGGGGGGATGAAAAACTGTTTTTT; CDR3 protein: CASTLSGGDEKLFF
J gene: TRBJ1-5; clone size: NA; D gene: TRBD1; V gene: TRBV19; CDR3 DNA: TGTGCCAGTAGTCCCCTCGGTACGGGACAGGTCAAGCAGCCCCAGCATTTT; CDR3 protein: CASSPLGTGQVKQPQHF
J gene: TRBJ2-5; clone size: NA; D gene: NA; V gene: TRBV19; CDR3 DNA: TGTGCCAGTAGTGGACCCCTTATCGGGGGTTCCCGCTGGGCCCAGTACTTC; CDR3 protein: CASSGPLIGGSRWAQYF
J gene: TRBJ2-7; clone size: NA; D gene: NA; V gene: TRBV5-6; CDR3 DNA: TGTGCCAGCAGCCCTTTTGGCAGTAGGTACGAGCAGTACTTC; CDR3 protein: CASSPFGSRYEQYF
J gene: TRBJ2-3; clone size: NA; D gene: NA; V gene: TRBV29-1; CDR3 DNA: TGCAGCGTCCGGGACTTCAGTACAGATACGCAGTATTTT; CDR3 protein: CSVRDFSTDTQYF
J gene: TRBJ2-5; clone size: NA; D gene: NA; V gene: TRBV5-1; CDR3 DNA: TGCGCCAGCAGCCGTCGGGCCGACAGCTTAGAGACCCAGTACTTC; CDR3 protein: CASSRRADSLETQYF
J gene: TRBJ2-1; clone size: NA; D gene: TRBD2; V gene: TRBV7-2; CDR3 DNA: TGTGCCAGCAGGACTAGCGGGGGGGCCTACAATGAGCAGTTCTTC; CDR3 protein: CASRTSGGAYNEQFF
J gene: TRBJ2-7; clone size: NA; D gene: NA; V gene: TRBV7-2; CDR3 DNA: TGTGCCAGCAGCTTATTTTTCTCTTCCTCCTACGAGCAGTACTTC; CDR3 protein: CASSLFFSSSYEQYF
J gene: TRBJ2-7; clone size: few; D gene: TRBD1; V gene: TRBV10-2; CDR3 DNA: TGCGCCAGCAGTGAACCGGGACAGGGAATGTACGAGCAGTACTTC; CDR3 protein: CASSEPGQGMYEQYF
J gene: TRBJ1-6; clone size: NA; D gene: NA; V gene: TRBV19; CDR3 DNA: TGTGCCAGTAGTCGCGACCAGAAGGCACCCCTCCACTTT; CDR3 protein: CASSRDQKAPLHF
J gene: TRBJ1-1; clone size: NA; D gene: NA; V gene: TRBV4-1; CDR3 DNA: TGCGCCAGCAGCTCAGTCGGAGTGAACACTGAAGCTTTCTTT; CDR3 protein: CASSSVGVNTEAFF